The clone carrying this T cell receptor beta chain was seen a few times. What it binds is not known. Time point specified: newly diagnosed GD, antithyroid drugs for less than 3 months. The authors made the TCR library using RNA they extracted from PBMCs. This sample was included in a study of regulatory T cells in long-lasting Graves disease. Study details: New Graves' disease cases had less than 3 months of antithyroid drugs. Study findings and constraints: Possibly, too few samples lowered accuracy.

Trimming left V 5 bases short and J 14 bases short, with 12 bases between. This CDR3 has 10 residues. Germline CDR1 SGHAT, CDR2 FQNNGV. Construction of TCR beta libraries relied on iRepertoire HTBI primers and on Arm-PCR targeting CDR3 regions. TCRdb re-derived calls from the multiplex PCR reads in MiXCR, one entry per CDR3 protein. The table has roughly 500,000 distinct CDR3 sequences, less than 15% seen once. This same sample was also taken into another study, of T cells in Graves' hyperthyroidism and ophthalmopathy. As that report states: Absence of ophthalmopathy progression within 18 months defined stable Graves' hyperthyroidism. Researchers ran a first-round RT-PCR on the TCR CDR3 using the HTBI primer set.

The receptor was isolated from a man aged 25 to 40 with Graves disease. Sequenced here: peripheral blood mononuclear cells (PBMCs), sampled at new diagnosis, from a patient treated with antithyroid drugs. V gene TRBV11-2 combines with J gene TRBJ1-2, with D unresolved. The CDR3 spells CASSLGSPTF. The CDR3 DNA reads TGTGCCAGCAGCCTGGGCAGCCCAACCTTC.